This T cell receptor beta chain was sequenced for a study of shared clonotypes between healthy human individuals. Looking at the study overall: Three plates each covered CD4 naive and memory; CD8 naive two, CD8 memory one.

Broader study findings: Although depth was large, rarefaction showed that sequencing of the sorted subsets was incomplete.

A remark on this clone: Its cognate antigen is unknown.

Genomic DNA of each subset was evenly split across several immunoSEQ plates. In the source study's methods: With immunoSEQ giving junction-only sequences and no quality scores, filtering differed. Repertoires were generated with immunoSEQ multiplex PCR, while TCRdb's copy carries only in-frame clones and drops some. V, J and clone size were drawn from that table, and D and trimming were deduced from the DNA. The table has some 89,000 clones, roughly two thirds seen once; the top ten hold roughly 40%. CDR1 and CDR2 (germline): SGHAT, FQNNGV. The CDR3 spans 16 residues. The ends were cut back, 5 bases at V and 1 base at J, with 15 bases in the middle.

Sequencing was performed on memory CD8+ T cells sorted from blood. Regarding subset: CD45RO+ cells pooled with CCR7-negative TemRA cells. The clonotype comes from a young man in good health. V usage is TRBV11-2 and J usage is TRBJ2-1; a possible D gene is TRBD1 (6 bases). The CDR3 coding sequence is TGTGCCAGCAGCCGTTTAAGGGGGTGGTCCTACAATGAGCAGTTCTTC. Translating gives CASSRLRGWSYNEQFF. The full variable domain, its missing parts supplied by reference TRBV11-2 and TRBJ2-1, is EAGVAQSPRYKIIEKRQSVAFWCNPISGHATLYWYQQILGQGPKLLIQFQNNGVVDDSQLPKDRFSAERLKGVDSTLKIQPAKLEDSAVYLCASSRLRGWSYNEQFFGPGTRLTVL.